This is a list of T cell receptor beta chains from one sample in a study of STAT5B mutations in CD4+ large granular lymphocyte leukemia. TCRdb's table, derived via immunoSEQ multiplex PCR, lists solely in-frame clones and lacks some. Among about 20,000 clones listed, around 79% were seen once. Specimen: CD4+ T cells from blood buffy coats. Source of these receptors: a human donor in good health. The CDR3 runs from the conserved cysteine through the conserved F or W. A D gene is named only where the DNA matches it firmly. Not all rows give a size; the values are once, few, many and, for expanded clones, a class.

v_call: TRBV6-5; j_call: TRBJ1-1; d_call: NA; clone_size: NA; cdr3_nt: TGTGCCAGCACTTTGACAGGTGCCACTGAAGCTTTCTTT; cdr3_aa: CASTLTGATEAFF
v_call: TRBV5-1; j_call: TRBJ2-7; d_call: NA; clone_size: NA; cdr3_nt: TGCGCCAGCAGCTTGATGGCGACGAGCTCCTACGAGCAGTACTTC; cdr3_aa: CASSLMATSSYEQYF
v_call: TRBV5-1; j_call: TRBJ2-7; d_call: NA; clone_size: once; cdr3_nt: TGCGCCAGCAGCTTAGAACCCAGACACAACTACGAGCAGTACTTC; cdr3_aa: CASSLEPRHNYEQYF
v_call: TRBV6-5; j_call: TRBJ2-1; d_call: NA; clone_size: few; cdr3_nt: TGTGCCAGCAGTTCCGTAGCGGCCACAACTTACAATGAGCAGTTCTTC; cdr3_aa: CASSSVAATTYNEQFF
v_call: TRBV19; j_call: TRBJ2-3; d_call: TRBD1; clone_size: NA; cdr3_nt: TGTGCCAGTAGTATAGCAGGGGGTGATACGCAGTATTTT; cdr3_aa: CASSIAGGDTQYF
v_call: TRBV7-9; j_call: TRBJ2-7; d_call: TRBD1; clone_size: NA; cdr3_nt: TGTGCCAGCAGCTCCACACTATATCCGACAGGGGACGAGCAGTACTTC; cdr3_aa: CASSSTLYPTGDEQYF
v_call: TRBV9; j_call: TRBJ2-1; d_call: NA; clone_size: NA; cdr3_nt: TGTGCCAGCAGCCCGGCAAGGAATGGTGGGCAGTTCTTC; cdr3_aa: CASSPARNGGQFF
v_call: TRBV28; j_call: TRBJ1-4; d_call: NA; clone_size: few; cdr3_nt: TGTGCCAGCCTACCTTCAGGGTTAGTCGAAAAACTGTTTTTT; cdr3_aa: CASLPSGLVEKLFF
v_call: TRBV28; j_call: TRBJ2-3; d_call: TRBD1; clone_size: NA; cdr3_nt: TGTGCCAGCAGTTTCTCCGGGACAGGGACAGATACGCAGTATTTT; cdr3_aa: CASSFSGTGTDTQYF
v_call: TRBV18; j_call: TRBJ1-2; d_call: TRBD1; clone_size: NA; cdr3_nt: TGTGCCAGCTCCCCCGACAGGGATCCATCTGGCTACACCTTC; cdr3_aa: CASSPDRDPSGYTF
v_call: TRBV5-4; j_call: TRBJ2-1; d_call: NA; clone_size: once; cdr3_nt: TGTGCCAGCAGCTTGGTAGAGGACGATGAGCAGTTCTTC; cdr3_aa: CASSLVEDDEQFF
v_call: TRBV11-2; j_call: TRBJ2-7; d_call: TRBD1; clone_size: NA; cdr3_nt: TGTGCCAGCAGCTTAGTCCGGGACAGCACCTACGAGCAGTACTTC; cdr3_aa: CASSLVRDSTYEQYF
v_call: TRBV6-6; j_call: TRBJ2-1; d_call: TRBD2; clone_size: once; cdr3_nt: TGTGCCAGCAGTGCCCGGACTAGAGGTAATGAGCAGTTCTTC; cdr3_aa: CASSARTRGNEQFF
v_call: TRBV5-4; j_call: TRBJ2-7; d_call: TRBD2; clone_size: NA; cdr3_nt: TGTGCCAGCAGCTTGGCGGGGGGGCGGTACGAGCAGTACTTC; cdr3_aa: CASSLAGGRYEQYF
v_call: TRBV19; j_call: TRBJ2-5; d_call: TRBD1; clone_size: NA; cdr3_nt: TGTGCCAGTAGTACCGGACAGGGGGTTCAAGAGACCCAGTACTTC; cdr3_aa: CASSTGQGVQETQYF
v_call: TRBV5-4; j_call: TRBJ2-7; d_call: TRBD2; clone_size: NA; cdr3_nt: TGTGCCAGCAGCCCGGGTGGCGGGAGGCTCTACGAGCAGTACTTC; cdr3_aa: CASSPGGGRLYEQYF
v_call: TRBV6-5; j_call: TRBJ2-3; d_call: TRBD1; clone_size: NA; cdr3_nt: TGTGCCAGCATCCCGACAGGGGGTAGCACAGATACGCAGTATTTT; cdr3_aa: CASIPTGGSTDTQYF
v_call: TRBV2; j_call: TRBJ1-3; d_call: TRBD1; clone_size: NA; cdr3_nt: TGTGCCAGCAGTGAGGGACAGGGGGCAGACACCATATATTTT; cdr3_aa: CASSEGQGADTIYF
v_call: TRBV6-5; j_call: TRBJ2-5; d_call: TRBD2; clone_size: NA; cdr3_nt: TGTGCCAGCAGACTAGCGGGAGGGTCAGGTGAGCAGTACTTC; cdr3_aa: CASRLAGGSGEQYF
v_call: TRBV11-1; j_call: TRBJ1-2; d_call: NA; clone_size: NA; cdr3_nt: TGTGCCAGCAGCTTTAGAGGGGGCTACACCTTC; cdr3_aa: CASSFRGGYTF
v_call: TRBV5-4; j_call: TRBJ2-5; d_call: TRBD1; clone_size: NA; cdr3_nt: TGTGCCAGCAGCCTCGGACAGGGAGGCTGGGAGACCCAGTACTTC; cdr3_aa: CASSLGQGGWETQYF
v_call: TRBV9; j_call: TRBJ2-1; d_call: TRBD1; clone_size: NA; cdr3_nt: TGTGCCAGCAGCGTCCGGGACAGGGCGTCCAATGAGCAGTTCTTC; cdr3_aa: CASSVRDRASNEQFF
v_call: TRBV19; j_call: TRBJ1-5; d_call: NA; clone_size: NA; cdr3_nt: TGTGCCAGTGGGTGGGGGCAGTACAATCAGCCCCAGCATTTT; cdr3_aa: CASGWGQYNQPQHF
v_call: TRBV7-2; j_call: TRBJ2-3; d_call: TRBD2; clone_size: NA; cdr3_nt: TGTGCCAGCAGCTCGACTAGCGGGGGGGCGCGTACGCAGTATTTT; cdr3_aa: CASSSTSGGARTQYF
v_call: TRBV9; j_call: TRBJ2-4; d_call: TRBD2; clone_size: NA; cdr3_nt: TGTGCCAGCAGCGTAGCTCGGGGGGGGAACATTCAGTACTTC; cdr3_aa: CASSVARGGNIQYF
v_call: TRBV19; j_call: TRBJ1-5; d_call: NA; clone_size: few; cdr3_nt: TGTGCCAGTAGTATAGCTCAGGCAGTCAATCAGCCCCAGCATTTT; cdr3_aa: CASSIAQAVNQPQHF
v_call: TRBV19; j_call: TRBJ2-3; d_call: NA; clone_size: NA; cdr3_nt: TGTGCCAGTAGGGAGAGAGGCGGGGCCGTATCCACAGATACGCAGTATTTT; cdr3_aa: CASRERGGAVSTDTQYF
v_call: TRBV5-5; j_call: TRBJ1-1; d_call: NA; clone_size: NA; cdr3_nt: TGTGCCAGCAGCGCGGCGATACAGGAGACTGAAGCTTTCTTT; cdr3_aa: CASSAAIQETEAFF
v_call: TRBV7-9; j_call: TRBJ1-1; d_call: TRBD1; clone_size: few; cdr3_nt: TGTGCCAGCAGCTCGGACAGGGGGTCGAGCACTGAAGCTTTCTTT; cdr3_aa: CASSSDRGSSTEAFF
v_call: TRBV15; j_call: TRBJ2-7; d_call: NA; clone_size: NA; cdr3_nt: TGTGCCACCAGCAGAGATCCCACCTCGGTGTCCGAGCAGTACTTC; cdr3_aa: CATSRDPTSVSEQYF
v_call: TRBV6-5; j_call: TRBJ1-2; d_call: TRBD1; clone_size: NA; cdr3_nt: TGTGCCAGCAGCTCGGACAGGGGGCTGGGGACCTTC; cdr3_aa: CASSSDRGLGTF
v_call: TRBV7-2; j_call: TRBJ1-1; d_call: NA; clone_size: few; cdr3_nt: TGTGCCAGCAGCTTCCACACTGAAGCTTTCTTT; cdr3_aa: CASSFHTEAFF
v_call: TRBV9; j_call: TRBJ2-5; d_call: NA; clone_size: NA; cdr3_nt: TGTGCCAGCAGCGTAGGTTCGGGGGTGACCCAAGAGACCCAGTACTTC; cdr3_aa: CASSVGSGVTQETQYF
v_call: TRBV5-6; j_call: TRBJ2-6; d_call: NA; clone_size: few; cdr3_nt: TGTGCCAGCAGCTTTAAGCCCGGGGTTGGGGCCAACGTCCTGACTTTC; cdr3_aa: CASSFKPGVGANVLTF
v_call: TRBV18; j_call: TRBJ1-1; d_call: NA; clone_size: NA; cdr3_nt: TGTGCCAGCTCACCAGCGGTTGCAACAGAGAACACTGAAGCTTTCTTT; cdr3_aa: CASSPAVATENTEAFF
v_call: TRBV6-6; j_call: TRBJ2-7; d_call: NA; clone_size: NA; cdr3_nt: TGTGCCAGCAGTTACTCGAATCGGGTTTCGCACGAGCAGTACTTC; cdr3_aa: CASSYSNRVSHEQYF
v_call: TRBV7-2; j_call: TRBJ2-1; d_call: NA; clone_size: NA; cdr3_nt: TGTGCCAGCAGCTTAGTCCGGGTGGTGGTTTACAATGAGCAGTTCTTC; cdr3_aa: CASSLVRVVVYNEQFF
v_call: TRBV13; j_call: TRBJ2-2; d_call: TRBD2; clone_size: NA; cdr3_nt: TGTGCCAGCAGCTTAAATAACCCCCTGGGAGGGTTAATCACCGGGGAGCTGTTTTTT; cdr3_aa: CASSLNNPLGGLITGELFF
v_call: TRBV30; j_call: TRBJ2-3; d_call: NA; clone_size: NA; cdr3_nt: TGTGCCTGGAGTGTACCCGGGATAGGAGATACGCAGTATTTT; cdr3_aa: CAWSVPGIGDTQYF
v_call: TRBV7-2; j_call: TRBJ2-3; d_call: TRBD2; clone_size: NA; cdr3_nt: TGTGCCAGCAGCTACTGGGCGGGGGGCCTCACAGATACGCAGTATTTT; cdr3_aa: CASSYWAGGLTDTQYF
v_call: TRBV27; j_call: TRBJ2-7; d_call: NA; clone_size: NA; cdr3_nt: TGTGCCAGCAGTTTCTTCTCCGGGACGGATATGGACGAGCAGTACTTC; cdr3_aa: CASSFFSGTDMDEQYF
v_call: TRBV7-2; j_call: TRBJ2-2; d_call: NA; clone_size: NA; cdr3_nt: TGTGCCAGCAGCTTAGGGGGGAGGCGCGCCGGGGAGCTGTTTTTT; cdr3_aa: CASSLGGRRAGELFF
v_call: TRBV5-4; j_call: TRBJ2-3; d_call: NA; clone_size: NA; cdr3_nt: TGTGCCAGCAGCCCCTCCCCGGTAGGGGCGGGCACAGATACGCAGTATTTT; cdr3_aa: CASSPSPVGAGTDTQYF
v_call: TRBV11-2; j_call: TRBJ1-5; d_call: NA; clone_size: NA; cdr3_nt: TGTGCCAGCAGCCCCCTTGGGGGGGGCAATCAGCCCCAGCATTTT; cdr3_aa: CASSPLGGGNQPQHF